This T cell receptor beta chain was retrieved from a study of blood T cell repertoires in COVID-19 (TCRdb year 2020). Looking at the study overall: Samples from collaborators originated in the United States, Italy and Spain and spanned both the acute and convalescent phases of COVID-19. Nearly every sample came with metadata listing a de-identified subject ID, COVID-19 status, age in years and sex. HLA class I and class II types, where available, came from metadata supplied by the sample provider rather than from assay-based typing. Subjects who had been exposed to COVID-19, were actively infected with it, or had recovered from it provided the deeply sampled blood TCRbeta repertoires that made up the dataset. A freely available public database, intended as a resource for researchers studying the immune response to SARS-CoV-2, is where the repertoires were released. The material from the prospective study consisted of cDNA or gDNA derived from T cells, B-cell-depleted T cells, or PBMCs. Samples were obtained from the ongoing ImmuneRACE study (first 160 participants) and from roughly 1,300 subjects provided by 6 global collaborators. Overall study outcomes, separate from this receptor: The quantity of clinical and demographic metadata differed by source and by participant and was supplied without curation.

TCRbeta CDR3 regions were amplified from genomic DNA using the immunoSEQ Assay, a bias-controlled multiplex PCR. In the original analysis: Within the assay, amplification of reference gene primers was used to estimate how many nucleated cells each sample contained. To quantify the absolute abundance of each unique TCRbeta CDR3 rearrangement, sequence reads were collapsed and filtered. For each sample, productive Simpson clonality was calculated by taking the square root of Simpson's diversity index across productive rearrangements. TCRdb retrieved this table from immuneACCESS and kept in-frame rearrangements only. Not all clones are present; in checked studies, unresolved V genes account for under half, and no reason is known for the remainder. V and J calls and clone size are as listed in that table; D and trimming were resolved from the DNA. The sample includes under 250,000 clones, with approximately 91% observed a single time. Jointly, the top ten make up about 5% of the sample.

Deletion took 0 bases off V and 1 base off J, with a span of 9 bases between the germline ends. From the cysteine up to the phenylalanine, the CDR3 has a length of 15 residues. Left in the record is the CDR3 DNA by itself, 45 bases read in frame from the first base. Reading the germline V gene gives CDR1 LGHNA and CDR2 YNFKEQ. On this clone: No cognate antigen has been identified for it. Per-base quality was not reported, and no clone a single base away is much larger than it.

The collaborating institutions used their own protocols to collect whole blood in K2EDTA tubes. For TCRbeta analysis, collaborators shipped samples as frozen whole blood, isolated PBMCs, or DNA extracted from either of those sample types. This clonotype was sampled from a woman aged 40 to 50 with acute or convalescent COVID-19. Sequences were obtained from peripheral blood. The sequence is built from TRBV4-2 and TRBJ1-1, with a weak D call of TRBD1 (6 bases match). This receptor carries the CDR3 CASSQEVRGNTEAFF. The sequenced DNA: TGTGCCAGCAGCCAAGAGGTCAGGGGGAACACTGAAGCTTTCTTT.